Following are 2 T cell receptor beta chains from one sample sequenced in a study of CD4+ T cells in melanoma. Repertoires were generated with immunoSEQ multiplex PCR, while TCRdb's copy carries only in-frame clones and drops some. The sample yields 7,500 to 10,000 clones, over 70% seen once. Sequencing was done on a sample of cells from a culture (not recorded whether cultured in vitro). These receptors were obtained from a human donor with melanoma.

This clone was observed a handful of times. This CDR3 is CASSLGGRVEQYF. The CDR3 DNA reads as TGTGCCAGCAGCTTAGGCGGGAGGGTTGAGCAGTACTTC. The V gene is TRBV7-9, the J gene TRBJ2-7, with 9 bases matching TRBD2. Germline CDR1 SEHNR, CDR2 FQNEAQ (reference sequence). After removal of 1 base from V and 7 bases from J, the junction contained 2 bases not matched to a gene. The CDR3 is 13 residues long.

The chain employs TRBV2 and TRBJ1-1; 8 nucleotides agree with TRBD1. This CDR3 comprises 13 residues. Germline V gives CDR1 SNHLY, CDR2 FYNNEI. V gave up 6 bases and J gave up 4 bases; unmatched junction bases: 4. The CDR3 loop is CASRRQGSTEAFF. CDR3 nucleotides: TGTGCCAGCAGACGACAGGGGAGCACTGAAGCTTTCTTT.